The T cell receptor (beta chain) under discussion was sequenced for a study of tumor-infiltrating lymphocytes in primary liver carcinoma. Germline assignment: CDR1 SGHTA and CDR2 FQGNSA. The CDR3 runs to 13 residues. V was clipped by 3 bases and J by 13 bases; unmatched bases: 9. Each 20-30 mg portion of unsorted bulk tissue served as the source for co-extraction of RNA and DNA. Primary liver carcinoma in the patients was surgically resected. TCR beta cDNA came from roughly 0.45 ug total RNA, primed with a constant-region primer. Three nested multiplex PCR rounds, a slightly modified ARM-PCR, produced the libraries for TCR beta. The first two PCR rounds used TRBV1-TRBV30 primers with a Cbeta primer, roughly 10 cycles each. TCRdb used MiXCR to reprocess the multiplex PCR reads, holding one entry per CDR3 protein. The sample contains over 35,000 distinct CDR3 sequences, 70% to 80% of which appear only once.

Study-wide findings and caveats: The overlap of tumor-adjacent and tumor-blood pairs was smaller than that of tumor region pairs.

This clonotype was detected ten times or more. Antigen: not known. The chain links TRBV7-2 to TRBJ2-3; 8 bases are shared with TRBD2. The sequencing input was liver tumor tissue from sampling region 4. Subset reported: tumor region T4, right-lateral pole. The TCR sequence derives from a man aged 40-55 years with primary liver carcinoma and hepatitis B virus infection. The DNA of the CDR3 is TGTGCCAGCAGCTTTAGGCGGGGGGCCTTCAAGTATTTT. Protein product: CASSFRRGAFKYF.